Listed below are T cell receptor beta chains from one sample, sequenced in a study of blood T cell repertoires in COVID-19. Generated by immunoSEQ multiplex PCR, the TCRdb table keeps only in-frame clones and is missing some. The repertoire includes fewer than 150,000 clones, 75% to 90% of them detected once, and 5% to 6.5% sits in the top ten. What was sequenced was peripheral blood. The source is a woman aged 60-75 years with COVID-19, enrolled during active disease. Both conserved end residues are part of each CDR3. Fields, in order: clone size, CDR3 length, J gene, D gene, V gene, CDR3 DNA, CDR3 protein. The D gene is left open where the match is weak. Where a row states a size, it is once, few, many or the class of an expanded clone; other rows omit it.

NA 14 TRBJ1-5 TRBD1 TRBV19 TGTGCCAGTAGGGACAGGAGGGGGAATCAGCCCCAGCATTTT CASRDRRGNQPQHF
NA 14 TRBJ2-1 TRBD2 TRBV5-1 TGCGCCAGCAGCTTGGGGGAGGGTTGGGATGAGCAGTTCTTC CASSLGEGWDEQFF
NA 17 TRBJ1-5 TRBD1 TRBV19 TGTGCCAGTAGTACCCCGTGGACAGGGGGCGTCGATCAGCCCCAGCATTTT CASSTPWTGGVDQPQHF
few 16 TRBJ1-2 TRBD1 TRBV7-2 TGTGCCAGCAGCAAACGTGCGGGGACAGCCTCTTTTGGCTACACCTTC CASSKRAGTASFGYTF
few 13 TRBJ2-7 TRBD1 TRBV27 TGTGCCAGCAGTGGACAGGGCCCCTACGAGCAGTACTTC CASSGQGPYEQYF
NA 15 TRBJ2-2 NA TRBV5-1 TGCGCCAGCAGCTGGGGCAGTGGGAACACCGGGGAGCTGTTTTTT CASSWGSGNTGELFF
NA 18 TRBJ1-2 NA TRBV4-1 TGCGCCAGCAGCCAAGATCTATTTATCTCGGGGTCCCCCTATGGCTACACCTTC CASSQDLFISGSPYGYTF
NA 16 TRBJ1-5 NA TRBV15 TGTGCCACCAGCAGAGATCCGGGGCCGACGAGGGGGACCCAGCATTTT CATSRDPGPTRGTQHF
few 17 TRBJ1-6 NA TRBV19 TGTGCCAGTAGCCCATGGGACACAAGCTCCTATAATTCACCCCTCCACTTT CASSPWDTSSYNSPLHF
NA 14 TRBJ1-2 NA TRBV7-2 TGTGCCAGCAGTCCCCAGGGGTCTAACTATGGCTACACCTTC CASSPQGSNYGYTF
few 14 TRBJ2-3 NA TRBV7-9 TGTGCCAGCAGCGCCCCCTTGAGTACAGATACGCAGTATTTT CASSAPLSTDTQYF
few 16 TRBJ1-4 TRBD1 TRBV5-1 TGCGCCAGCAGCTTGGTGTCGGGACAGGGGGATGAAAAACTGTTTTTT CASSLVSGQGDEKLFF
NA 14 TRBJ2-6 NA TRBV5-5 TGTGCCAGCAGCTGGGGGGACAGATCTAACGTCCTGACTTTC CASSWGDRSNVLTF
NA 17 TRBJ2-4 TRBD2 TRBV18 TGTGCCAGCTCACCACCGTTAGCGGGGGGAGCCAAAAACATTCAGTACTTC CASSPPLAGGAKNIQYF
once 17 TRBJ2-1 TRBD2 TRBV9 TGTGCCAGCAGAGGCCCGGGACTAGCGGGGGGGCAGAATGAGCAGTTCTTC CASRGPGLAGGQNEQFF
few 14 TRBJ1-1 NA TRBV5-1 TGCGCCAGCCGGGAACAGACCGGGAACACTGAAGCTTTCTTT CASREQTGNTEAFF
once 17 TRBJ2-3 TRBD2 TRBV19 TGTGCCAGTAGTATAGAGAGTAGCGGGCTCAGCACAGATACGCAGTATTTT CASSIESSGLSTDTQYF
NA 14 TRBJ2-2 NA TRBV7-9 TGTGCCAGCAGCTCGACAGCCTACACCGGGGAGCTGTTTTTT CASSSTAYTGELFF
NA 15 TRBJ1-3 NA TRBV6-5 TGTGCCAGCAGGTTAACGGCGGGGACGGGAAACACCATATATTTT CASRLTAGTGNTIYF
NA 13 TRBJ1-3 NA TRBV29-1 TGCAGCGTTCCATCGGGCTCTGGAAACACCATATATTTT CSVPSGSGNTIYF
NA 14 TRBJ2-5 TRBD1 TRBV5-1 TGCGCCAGCAGTTTTCAGGGGGCAGGGGAGACCCAGTACTTC CASSFQGAGETQYF
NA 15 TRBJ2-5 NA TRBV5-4 TGTGCCAGCAGCTTGATGGGGCTGCCACAAGAGACCCAGTACTTC CASSLMGLPQETQYF
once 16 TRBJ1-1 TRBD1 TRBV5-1 TGCGCCAGCAGCCAGGGGACAGGGATGGGAAACACTGAAGCTTTCTTT CASSQGTGMGNTEAFF
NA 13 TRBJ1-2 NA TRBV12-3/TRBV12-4 TGTGCCAGCAGAACAGGGATCGACTATGGCTACACCTTC CASRTGIDYGYTF
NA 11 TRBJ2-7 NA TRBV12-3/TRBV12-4 TGTGCCAGCAGTCCCCACTACGAGCAGTACTTC CASSPHYEQYF
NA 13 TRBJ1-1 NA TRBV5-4 TGTGCCAGCACCCTGGGACTCAACACTGAAGCTTTCTTT CASTLGLNTEAFF
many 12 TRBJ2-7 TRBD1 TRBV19 TGTGCCAGTGCGGACAGGCTCTACGAGCAGTACTTC CASADRLYEQYF
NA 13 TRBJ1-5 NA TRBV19 TGTGCCAGTAGTAGACAGATCAATCAGCCCCAGCATTTT CASSRQINQPQHF
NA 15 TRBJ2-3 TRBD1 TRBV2 TGTGCCAGCAGTGAACAAGGACAGGAAGCAGATACGCAGTATTTT CASSEQGQEADTQYF
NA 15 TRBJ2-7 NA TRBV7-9 TGTGCCAGCAGCTTAGCAGAGTTACGGTCCTACGAGCAGTACTTC CASSLAELRSYEQYF
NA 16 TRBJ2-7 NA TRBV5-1 TGCGCCAGCAGCCTGGGGGTCGGGGACATATCCTACGAGCAGTACTTC CASSLGVGDISYEQYF
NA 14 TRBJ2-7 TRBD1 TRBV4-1 TGCGCCAGCAGTTCGCCGGGACAGGGGTACGAGCAGTACTTC CASSSPGQGYEQYF
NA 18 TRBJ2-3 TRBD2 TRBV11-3 TGTGCCAGCAGCCAGGGTATAGACGGGGGGGCTGGTACAGATACGCAGTATTTT CASSQGIDGGAGTDTQYF
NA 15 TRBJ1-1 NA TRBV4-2 TGTGCCAGCAGCCTCCCTGGAGAAGGAGACACTGAAGCTTTCTTT CASSLPGEGDTEAFF
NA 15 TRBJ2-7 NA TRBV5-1 TGCGCCAGCAGCTTGAACAGGGCAATTAGCCACGAGCAGTACTTC CASSLNRAISHEQYF
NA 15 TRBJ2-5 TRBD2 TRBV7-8 TGTGCCAGCAGCCGGACTAGCGGCCGCCAAGAGACCCAGTACTTC CASSRTSGRQETQYF
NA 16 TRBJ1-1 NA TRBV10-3 TGTGCCATCAGTGGCCGAGTTGGGCAGGCCAACACTGAAGCTTTCTTT CAISGRVGQANTEAFF
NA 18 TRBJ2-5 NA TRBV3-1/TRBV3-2 TGTGCCAGCAGCCAAGATCGGGGTGGACGGGCAGGGGAAGAGACCCAGTACTTC CASSQDRGGRAGEETQYF
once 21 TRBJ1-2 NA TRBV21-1 TGTGCCAGCAGCATGCAAGCGGGGCGGGAACGCGACAGGCCTCGCGTCTATGGCTACACCTTC CASSMQAGRERDRPRVYGYTF
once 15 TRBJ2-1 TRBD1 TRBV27 TGTGCCAGCAGGCCGACAGGGGCACTTAGCAATGAGCAGTTCTTC CASRPTGALSNEQFF
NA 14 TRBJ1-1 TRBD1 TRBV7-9 TGTGCCAGCAGCATCCTGGACAGGGACACTGAAGCTTTCTTT CASSILDRDTEAFF